This T cell receptor beta chain comes out of a study of cytomegalovirus exposure and HLA in healthy donors. Study-wide results and limits: A missense variant in DCLRE1C was later tied to TCR beta V- and J-gene trimming. Researchers catalogued around 150 TCR beta chains as cytomegalovirus-associated.

V shed 7 bases and J shed 6 bases, with 13 bases lying between them. Per the germline V gene, CDR1 is SGDLS and CDR2 is YYNGEE. CDR3 length equals 12 residues. PCR used 60 Vbeta primers and 13 Jbeta primers. Profiled with immunoSEQ multiplex PCR; TCRdb holds only in-frame clones, not every one. Among over 110,000 clones, 70% to 80% were seen once, and the ten largest hold about 3.4%. Concerning this clone: Its antigen is not known.

Material for sequencing was PBMCs. The J gene is TRBJ1-1, the V gene TRBV9; possibly TRBD1 for D (5 bases). The sequence was collected from a female donor in good health and CMV-seronegative. The DNA of the CDR3 is TGTGCCAGCCCGAAGCGGGACCCTGAAGCTTTCTTT. Protein product: CASPKRDPEAFF.